This TCR beta chain was profiled in a study of CD8 T cells in ankylosing spondylitis. TCRdb re-called the 5' RACE reads through MiXCR, storing one row per CDR3 protein. The sample lists approximately 300,000 distinct CDR3 sequences, 15% to 25% seen once, with roughly 8.3% in the top ten. The CDR3 covers 14 residues. V lost 3 bases to trimming and J lost 5 bases, with 11 bases between them. CDR1 and CDR2 from the germline V gene are SNHLY and FYNNEI. This receptor was obtained from a male donor with ankylosing spondylitis or in good health (not recorded which). The source material was blood, either unsorted or a sorted T cell fraction (not recorded which). The gene calls are TRBV2 and TRBJ2-1; D ambiguous. The CDR3 loop is CASSDVILDNEQFF. The CDR3, as DNA: TGTGCCAGCAGTGACGTAATTTTAGACAATGAGCAGTTCTTC.